This TCR beta chain derives from a study of T-cell memory formation after mild COVID-19. TCRdb redid the calling of the 5' RACE reads with MiXCR, one entry per CDR3 protein. Here the sample spans 350,000 to 550,000 distinct CDR3 sequences, roughly 18% being singletons. V was trimmed by 1 base and J by 1 base, leaving 13 bases between them. This CDR3 is 17 amino acids long. The germline gives CDR1 SEHNR, CDR2 FQNEAQ (reference sequence). What was sequenced was PBMCs or a T cell subset sorted from them (not recorded which). This chain uses TRBV7-9 with TRBJ2-2; possible D gene TRBD1, 5 bases. The receptor comes from a man aged 18 to 30 who had mild COVID-19 (a few samples of this study predate the infection). Cell type and time point are not known. CDR3 loop: CASSLVDLTENTGELFF. DNA for the CDR3: TGTGCCAGCAGCTTAGTTGATCTGACAGAGAACACCGGGGAGCTGTTTTTT.